The 2 T cell receptor beta chains reported below all come from one sample, sequenced in a study of identical twins. MiXCR was run by TCRdb on the 5' RACE reads, yielding one entry per CDR3 protein. The repertoire has 650,000 to 750,000 distinct CDR3 sequences, around 20% of them found once; the top ten carry roughly 4%. In addition, the sample was reused for a study of T cells expressing NK-cell markers.

Sequenced input: PBMCs. These TCRs come from a woman aged 18-29 years in good health.

This clonotype was seen a few times. This chain connects TRBV6-2 or TRBV6-3 to TRBJ2-3; D unresolved. There are 15 residues in the CDR3. Germline loops: CDR1 MNHEY, CDR2 SVGEGT. Trimming took 6 bases from V and 0 from J, leaving 13 bases between them. CDR3 sequence reads: CASRLKRTSTDTQYF. The CDR3 nucleotides are TGTGCCAGCAGATTGAAGCGAACTAGCACAGATACGCAGTATTTT.

The J gene is TRBJ1-2, the V gene TRBV20-1; tentatively, D is TRBD1 (5 bases). In germline, CDR1 is DFQATT, CDR2 SNEGSKA (reference sequence). There are 12 residues in the CDR3. Deletions cut 1 base from V and 7 bases from J, with 10 bases between. The CDR3 nucleotides read TGCAGTGCTAGAGTGGACGGGACTGGCTACACCTTC. Protein sequence: CSARVDGTGYTF.